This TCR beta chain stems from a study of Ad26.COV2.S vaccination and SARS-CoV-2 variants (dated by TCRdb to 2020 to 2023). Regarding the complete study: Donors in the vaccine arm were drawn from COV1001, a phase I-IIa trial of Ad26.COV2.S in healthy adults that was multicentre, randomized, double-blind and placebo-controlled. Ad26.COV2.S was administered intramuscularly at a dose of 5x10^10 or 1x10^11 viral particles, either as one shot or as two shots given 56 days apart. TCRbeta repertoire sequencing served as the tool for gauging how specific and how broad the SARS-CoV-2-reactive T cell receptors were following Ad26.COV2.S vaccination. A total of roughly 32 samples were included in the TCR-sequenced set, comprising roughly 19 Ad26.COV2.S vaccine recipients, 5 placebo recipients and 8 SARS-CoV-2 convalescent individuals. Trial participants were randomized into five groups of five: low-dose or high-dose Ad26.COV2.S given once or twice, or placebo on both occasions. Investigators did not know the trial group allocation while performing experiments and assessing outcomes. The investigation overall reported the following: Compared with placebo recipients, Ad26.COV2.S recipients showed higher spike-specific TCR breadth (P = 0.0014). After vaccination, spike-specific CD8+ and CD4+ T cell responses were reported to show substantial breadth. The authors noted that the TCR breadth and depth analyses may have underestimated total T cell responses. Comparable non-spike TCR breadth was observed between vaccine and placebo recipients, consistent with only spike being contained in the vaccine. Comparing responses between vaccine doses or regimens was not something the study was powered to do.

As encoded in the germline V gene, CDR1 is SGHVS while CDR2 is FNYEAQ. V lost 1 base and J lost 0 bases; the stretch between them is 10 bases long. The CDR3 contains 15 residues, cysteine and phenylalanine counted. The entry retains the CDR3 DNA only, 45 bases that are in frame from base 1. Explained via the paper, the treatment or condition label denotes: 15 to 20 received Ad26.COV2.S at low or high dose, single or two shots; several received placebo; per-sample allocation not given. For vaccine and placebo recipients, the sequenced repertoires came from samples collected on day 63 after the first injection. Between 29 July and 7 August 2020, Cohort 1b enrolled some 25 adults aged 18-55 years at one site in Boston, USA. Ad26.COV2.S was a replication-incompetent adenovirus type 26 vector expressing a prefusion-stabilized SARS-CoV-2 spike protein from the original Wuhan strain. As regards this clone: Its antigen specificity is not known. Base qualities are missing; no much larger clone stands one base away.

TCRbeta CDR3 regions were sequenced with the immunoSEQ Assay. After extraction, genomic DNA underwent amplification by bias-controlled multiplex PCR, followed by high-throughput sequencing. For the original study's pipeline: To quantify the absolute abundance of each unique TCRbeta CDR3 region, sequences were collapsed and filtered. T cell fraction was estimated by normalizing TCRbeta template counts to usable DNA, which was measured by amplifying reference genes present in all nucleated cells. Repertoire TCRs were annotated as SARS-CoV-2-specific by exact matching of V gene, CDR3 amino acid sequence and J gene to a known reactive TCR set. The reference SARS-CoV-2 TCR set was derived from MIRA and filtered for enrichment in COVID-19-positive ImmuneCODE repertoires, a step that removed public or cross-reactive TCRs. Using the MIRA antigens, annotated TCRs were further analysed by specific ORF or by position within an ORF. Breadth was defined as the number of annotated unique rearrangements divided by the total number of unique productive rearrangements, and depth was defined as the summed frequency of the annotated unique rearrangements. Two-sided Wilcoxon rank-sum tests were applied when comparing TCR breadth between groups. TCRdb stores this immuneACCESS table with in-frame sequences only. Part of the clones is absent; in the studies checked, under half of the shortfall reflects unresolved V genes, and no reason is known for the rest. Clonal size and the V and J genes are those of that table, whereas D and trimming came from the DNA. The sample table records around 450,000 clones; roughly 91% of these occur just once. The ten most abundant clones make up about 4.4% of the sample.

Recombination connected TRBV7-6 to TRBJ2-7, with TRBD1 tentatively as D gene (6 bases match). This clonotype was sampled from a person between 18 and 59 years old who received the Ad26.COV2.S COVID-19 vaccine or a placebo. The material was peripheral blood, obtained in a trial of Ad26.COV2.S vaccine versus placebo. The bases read TGTGCCAGCAGCTTAGAAGGACAGCCCTCCTACGAGCAGTACTTC. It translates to CASSLEGQPSYEQYF.